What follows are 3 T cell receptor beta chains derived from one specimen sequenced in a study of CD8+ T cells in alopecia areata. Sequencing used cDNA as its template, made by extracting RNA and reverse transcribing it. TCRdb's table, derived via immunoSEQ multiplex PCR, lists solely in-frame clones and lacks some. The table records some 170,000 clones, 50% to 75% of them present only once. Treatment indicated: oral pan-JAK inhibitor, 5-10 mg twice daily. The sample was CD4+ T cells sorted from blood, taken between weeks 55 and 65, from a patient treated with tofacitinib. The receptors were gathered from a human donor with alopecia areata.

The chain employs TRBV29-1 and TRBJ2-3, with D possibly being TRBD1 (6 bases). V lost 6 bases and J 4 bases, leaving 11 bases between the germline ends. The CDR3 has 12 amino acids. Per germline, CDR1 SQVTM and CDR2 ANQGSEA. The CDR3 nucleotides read TGCAGCGTGAGGACAGACGCAGATACGCAGTATTTT. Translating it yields CSVRTDADTQYF.

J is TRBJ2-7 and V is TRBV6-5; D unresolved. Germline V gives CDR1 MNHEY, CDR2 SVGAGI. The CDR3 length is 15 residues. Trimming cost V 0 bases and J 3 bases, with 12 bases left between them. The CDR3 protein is CASSYSKGFRYEQYF. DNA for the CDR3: TGTGCCAGCAGTTACTCGAAAGGGTTCCGCTACGAGCAGTACTTC.

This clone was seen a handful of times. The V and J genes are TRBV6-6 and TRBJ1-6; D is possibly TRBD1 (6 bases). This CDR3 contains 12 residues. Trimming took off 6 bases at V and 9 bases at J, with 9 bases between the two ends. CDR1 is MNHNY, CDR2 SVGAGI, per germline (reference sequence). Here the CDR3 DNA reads TGTGCCAGCAGAGAGGGGGGTTCACCCCTCCACTTT. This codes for CASREGGSPLHF.